This TCR beta chain came from a study of beta chain features in type 1 diabetes. This clone was counted only a few times. The isolated RNA, all of it, was reverse transcribed, so expressed TCRB transcripts were what got sequenced. TCRdb keeps only in-frame clones here, not all; method: immunoSEQ multiplex PCR. The table has about 150,000 clones, over 7.5% seen once. CD45RO/CCR7/CD25/CD127/CD95/CD27 separated CD4+ naive, central memory, regulatory and stem cell-like memory cells by sorting. This receptor was taken from a woman aged 18-29 years in good health. Sequencing input: central memory CD4+ T cells from blood.

The CDR3 is CASGQTSGEETQYF. The CDR3 bases are TGTGCCAGCGGTCAAACTAGCGGGGAAGAGACCCAGTACTTC. The genes are TRBV6-6 and TRBJ2-5; 10 nucleotides line up with TRBD2. The CDR3 contains 14 residues. The germline CDR1 and CDR2 sequences are MNHNY and SVGAGI (reference sequence). V shed 8 bases, J shed 3 bases, and the junction held 6 bases outside the gene matches.